Presented here are 3 T cell receptor beta chains from one specimen sequenced in a study of STAT5B mutations in CD4+ large granular lymphocyte leukemia. Sequencing used immunoSEQ multiplex PCR; TCRdb keeps in-frame clones, though not all of them. The data show tens of thousands of clones, around nine tenths seen once. Sequences were obtained from CD4+ T cells from blood buffy coats. The receptors here all came from a human donor in good health.

The chain is built from TRBV5-6 and TRBJ2-5; 9 bases are shared with TRBD2. CDR3 length: 14 amino acids. Per germline, CDR1 SGHDT and CDR2 YYEEEE. V shed 6 bases, J shed 4 bases, and the junction held 7 bases outside the gene matches. Here the CDR3 reads CASKAGGPGETQYF. The CDR3 DNA is TGTGCCAGCAAGGCGGGAGGGCCTGGAGAGACCCAGTACTTC.

This clone came up a few times. The gene calls are TRBV6-1 and TRBJ1-5; 7 nucleotides agree with TRBD1. The CDR3 runs 13 residues. CDR1 and CDR2 from the germline V gene are MNHNS and SASEGT. CDR3 in amino acids: CAVRDRTNQPQHF. For the CDR3, the DNA is TGTGCAGTGCGGGACAGAACAAATCAGCCCCAGCATTTT.

The chain links TRBV21-1 to TRBJ2-7; TRBD2 is taken as the D call from the table, unchecked against the DNA. TRBV21-1 has pseudogene status. The CDR3 extends over 16 amino acids. The CDR3 is CASSKTGGNTFYEQYF. The CDR3, as DNA: TGTGCCAGCAGCAAAACGGGGGGGAACACCTTCTACGAGCAGTACTTC.